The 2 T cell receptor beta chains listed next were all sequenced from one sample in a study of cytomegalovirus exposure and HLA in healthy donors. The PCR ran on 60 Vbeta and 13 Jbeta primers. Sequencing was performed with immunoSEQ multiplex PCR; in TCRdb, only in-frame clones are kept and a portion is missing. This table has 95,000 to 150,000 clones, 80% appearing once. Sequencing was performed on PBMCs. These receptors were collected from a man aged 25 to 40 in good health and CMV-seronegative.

CDR3 sequence: CASSSQQGPSGANVLTF. The CDR3 coding sequence is TGTGCCAGCAGCTCACAACAGGGTCCCTCTGGGGCCAACGTCCTGACTTTC. The V gene is TRBV5-5, the J gene TRBJ2-6; a weak D match, TRBD1 (6 bases). Germline V CDR1 and CDR2: SGHKS, YYEKEE (reference sequence). Trimming pared 3 bases from V and 0 bases from J, leaving 13 bases between. The CDR3 loop spans 17 amino acids.

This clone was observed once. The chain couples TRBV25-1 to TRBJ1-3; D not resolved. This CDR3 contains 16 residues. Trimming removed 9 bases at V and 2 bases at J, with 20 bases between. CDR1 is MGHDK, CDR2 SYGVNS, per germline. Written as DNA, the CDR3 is TGTGCCAGTTCAGCGGTGGGAGGTTTGGCTGGAAACACCATATATTTT. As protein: CASSAVGGLAGNTIYF.